Each of the 14 T cell receptor beta chains below was sequenced from the same sample in a study of blood T cell repertoires in COVID-19 (dated by TCRdb to 2018 to 2020). Library method: the immunoSEQ multiplex PCR assay. Held by TCRdb, this immuneACCESS table contains in-frame sequences only and omits some clones. Under half of the omission traces to an unresolved V gene where checked; the cause of the rest is unknown. The sample data list 200,000 to 250,000 clones, and over 75% of these were observed just once. The biggest ten clones account for about 6% of the sample. Sequencing used peripheral blood. These receptors were collected from an elderly man with acute or convalescent COVID-19.

The V call is TRBV29-1, the J call TRBJ2-1, with D possibly matching TRBD1 (5 bases). The CDR3 has 11 residues. CDR1 and CDR2 (germline): SQVTM, ANQGSEA. V shed 8 bases and J shed 7 bases, with 12 bases lying between them. The CDR3 DNA sequence: TGCAGCCCCGCGTCAGGGAATGAGCAGTTCTTC. It yields the protein CSPASGNEQFF.

As to this clone: The same CDR3 can be traced to other DNA sequences in this sample. The chain links TRBV25-1 to TRBJ2-2; maybe TRBD1 (5 bases). The length of the CDR3 is 14 residues. Germline loops: CDR1 MGHDK, CDR2 SYGVNS. The V end lost 5 bases, the J end lost 1 base, and 8 bases lay between the germline ends. The chain's CDR3 is CASSLQGNTGELFF. In DNA, the CDR3 is TGTGCCAGCAGTCTCCAGGGGAACACCGGGGAGCTGTTTTTT.

The V and J genes are TRBV5-5 and TRBJ1-4, with 7 bases fitting TRBD1. The CDR3 consists of 15 residues. Losses at the gene ends were 4 bases for V and 5 bases for J; bases not matched to a gene: 8. The germline CDR1 and CDR2 sequences are SGHKS and YYEKEE (reference sequence). CDR3 nucleotides: TGTGCCAGCAGCACAGCCGGGACAGAAAATGAAAAACTGTTTTTT. It encodes CASSTAGTENEKLFF.

This clone was found a few times. This chain connects TRBV23-1 to TRBJ2-7, with D possibly being TRBD2 (5 bases). TRBV23-1 is an ORF; its function is uncertain. The CDR3 extends over 14 amino acids. V lost 1 base and J 0 bases, leaving 7 bases between the germline ends. The CDR3 is CASSQFGSSYEQYV. CDR3 coding DNA: TGCGCCAGCAGTCAATTTGGGAGCTCCTACGAGCAGTACGTC.

J is TRBJ1-1 and V is TRBV19, with 11 nucleotides matching TRBD1. This CDR3 has 15 residues. Trimming at V came to 6 bases and at J to 8 bases, leaving 11 bases not matched to a gene. Looked up from germline, CDR1 is LNHDA and CDR2 is SQIVND (reference sequence). CDR3 region: CASRRGQGAPREAFF. CDR3 DNA sequence: TGTGCCAGTAGGCGCGGACAGGGGGCCCCCCGCGAAGCTTTCTTT.

The gene calls are TRBV7-3 and TRBJ2-7; D gene uncertain. The V and J ends lost 5 bases and 0 bases respectively, with 5 bases between them. The CDR3 loop spans 12 amino acids. The germline V gene encodes CDR1 SGHTA and CDR2 FQGTGA. The CDR3: CASSPSSYEQYV. In nucleotides, the CDR3 is TGTGCCAGCAGCCCTAGCTCCTACGAGCAGTACGTC.

This clone has just one count. The V and J genes are TRBV30 and TRBJ1-2; D call uncertain. V was cut by 4 bases and J by 3 bases, with 9 bases left in between. This CDR3 comprises 12 residues. Per the germline V gene, CDR1 is GTSNPN and CDR2 is SVGIG (reference sequence). DNA of the CDR3: TGTGCCTGGACGAGGTTGGACTATGGCTACACCTTC. The encoded protein is CAWTRLDYGYTF.

This chain joins TRBV7-2 and TRBJ2-3; 10 nucleotides align to TRBD2. Germline-derived CDR1 and CDR2 are SGHTA and FQGNSA. After removal of 4 bases from V and 1 base from J, the junction contained 8 bases not matched to a gene. This CDR3 contains 17 residues. The CDR3 is CASSSQLAGSGTDTQYF. Here the CDR3 DNA reads TGTGCCAGCAGCTCCCAACTAGCGGGAAGCGGCACAGATACGCAGTATTTT.

The genes are TRBV19 and TRBJ2-7; tentatively, D is TRBD1 (5 bases). V lost 3 bases and J lost 4, with 16 bases in between. Germline V gene lookup returns CDR1 LNHDA and CDR2 SQIVND (reference sequence). There are 15 residues in the CDR3. The CDR3 reads CASSIFRDGRYEQYV. CDR3 nucleotides: TGTGCCAGTAGTATCTTCAGGGATGGGCGGTACGAGCAGTACGTC.

The CDR3 protein is CASSLSGTSLDTQYF. The DNA for the CDR3 is TGTGCCAGCAGCCTATCCGGGACTAGCTTAGATACGCAGTATTTT. This chain uses TRBV27 with TRBJ2-3, with 9 bases matching TRBD2. The CDR3 spans 15 residues. The V segment lost 6 bases and the J segment 5 bases; nucleotides outside the gene matches: 9. Germline CDR1 and CDR2: MNHEY and SMNVEV (reference sequence).

This clone was counted between two and nine times. This chain connects TRBV3-1 (or the pseudogene TRBV3-2) to TRBJ2-2; TRBD1 aligns across 11 bases. This CDR3 comprises 15 residues. Germline CDR1 reads LGHDT; CDR2 reads YNNKEL (reference sequence). With V trimmed by 6 bases and J by 5 bases, 5 bases remained unmatched. The CDR3 region is CASRPDRGRTGELFF. For the CDR3, the DNA is TGTGCCAGCAGACCGGACAGGGGGCGGACCGGGGAGCTGTTTTTT.

V usage is TRBV6-5 and J usage is TRBJ1-5; 8 bases are shared with TRBD1. Germline V gene lookup returns CDR1 MNHEY and CDR2 SVGAGI. This CDR3 has 14 amino acids. After removal of 2 bases from V and 4 bases from J, the junction contained 1 base not matched to a gene. The CDR3 loop reads CASSYRQGNQPQHF. CDR3 in DNA: TGTGCCAGCAGTTACCGACAGGGGAATCAGCCCCAGCATTTT.

This chain connects TRBV24-1 to TRBJ1-5, with 8 bases aligning to TRBD1. CDR1 and CDR2 (germline): KGHDR, SFDVKD. The trim removed 7 bases at V and 2 bases at J, leaving 3 bases unmatched. The CDR3 runs 14 residues. The CDR3 DNA reads TGTGCCACCAGCCTGGGACAGGGCAATCAGCCCCAGCATTTT. This codes for CATSLGQGNQPQHF.

The V gene is TRBV28, the J gene TRBJ1-6, with D perhaps matching TRBD1 (5 bases). The CDR3 loop spans 14 amino acids. The ends were cut back, 6 bases at V and 4 bases at J, with 10 bases in the middle. CDR1 MDHEN and CDR2 SYDVKM come from the germline V gene. The CDR3 reads CASRPPGYNSPLHF. CDR3 nucleotides: TGTGCCAGCAGACCCCCAGGGTATAATTCACCCCTCCACTTT.